The source of this T cell receptor beta chain is a study of cytomegalovirus exposure and HLA in healthy donors. Study results and limitations: Highly shared sequence variants in one cluster were likely a sequencing artifact.

Remarks on this clone: The antigen is unknown.

V gave up 2 bases and J gave up 10 bases, with 12 bases separating them. The CDR3 totals 11 residues. The germline gives CDR1 DFQATT, CDR2 SNEGSKA (reference sequence). A multiplex PCR was run with 60 Vbeta primers and 13 Jbeta primers. Generated by immunoSEQ multiplex PCR, the TCRdb table keeps only in-frame clones and is missing some. This sample has around 120,000 clones, with about 80% found just once. The chain links TRBV20-1 to TRBJ2-7; a possible D gene is TRBD2 (5 bases). The specimen was PBMCs. The receptor was isolated from a man between 45 and 60 years old in good health and CMV-seropositive. The CDR3, as DNA: TGCAGTGCTAGACGGGGTTTAGAACAGTACTTC. This gives the protein CSARRGLEQYF.